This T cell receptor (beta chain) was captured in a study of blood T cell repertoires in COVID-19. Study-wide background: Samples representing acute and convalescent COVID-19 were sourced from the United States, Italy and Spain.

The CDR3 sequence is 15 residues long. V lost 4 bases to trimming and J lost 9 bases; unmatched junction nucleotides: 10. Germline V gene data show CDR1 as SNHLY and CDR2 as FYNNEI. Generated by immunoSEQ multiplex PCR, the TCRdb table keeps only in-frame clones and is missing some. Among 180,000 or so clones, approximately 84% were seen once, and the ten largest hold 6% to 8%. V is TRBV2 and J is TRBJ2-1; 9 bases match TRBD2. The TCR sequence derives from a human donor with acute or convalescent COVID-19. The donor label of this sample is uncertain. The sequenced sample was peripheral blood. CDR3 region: CASSGSSGSLIEQFF. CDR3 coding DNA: TGTGCCAGCAGTGGTAGTAGCGGGAGTCTTATTGAGCAGTTCTTC.